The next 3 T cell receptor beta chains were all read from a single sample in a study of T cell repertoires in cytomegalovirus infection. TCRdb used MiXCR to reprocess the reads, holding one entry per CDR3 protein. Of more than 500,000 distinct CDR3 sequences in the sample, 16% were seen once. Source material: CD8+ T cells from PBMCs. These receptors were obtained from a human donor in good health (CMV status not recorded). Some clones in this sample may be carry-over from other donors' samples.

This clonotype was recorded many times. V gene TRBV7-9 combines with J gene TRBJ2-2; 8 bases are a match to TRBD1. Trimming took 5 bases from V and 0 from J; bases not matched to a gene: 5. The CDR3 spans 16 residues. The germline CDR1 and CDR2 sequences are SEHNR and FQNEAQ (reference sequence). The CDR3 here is CASSPRTGPNTGELFF. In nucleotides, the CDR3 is TGTGCCAGCAGCCCCCGGACAGGGCCGAACACCGGGGAGCTGTTTTTT.

The CDR3 sequence is CAQDKGADGAFF. The CDR3 DNA is TGTGCCCAAGATAAGGGCGCAGATGGGGCTTTCTTT. The rearrangement uses TRBV2 and TRBJ1-1; D is ambiguous. The CDR3 length is 12 residues. V shed 11 bases and J shed 11 bases, with 21 bases lying between them. Germline CDR1 reads SNHLY; CDR2 reads FYNNEI.

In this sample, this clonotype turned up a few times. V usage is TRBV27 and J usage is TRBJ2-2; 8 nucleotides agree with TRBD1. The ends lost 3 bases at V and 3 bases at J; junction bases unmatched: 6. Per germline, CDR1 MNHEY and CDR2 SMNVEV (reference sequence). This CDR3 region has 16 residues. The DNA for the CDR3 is TGTGCCAGCAGTTTCTCACAGGGGGAGTACACCGGGGAGCTGTTTTTT. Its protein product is CASSFSQGEYTGELFF.